These 9 T cell receptor beta chains came from one sample sequenced in a study of early T cells in non-severe SARS-CoV-2 infection (dated by TCRdb to the early 2020s). The library was obtained by 5' RACE. Instrument used: NextSeq 500. TCRdb redid the processing of the public reads, applying fastp at Q25 and MiXCR, and retained in-frame beta chains. All rows with the same CDR3 protein become a single entry with the most common DNA and genes. A total of 50,000 to 70,000 distinct CDR3 sequences appear in this sample, about 8.9% of them only once. Approximately 15% of the sample goes to the ten largest clones. The sample consisted of whole blood. The receptors shown here come from an adult who was a healthcare worker with PCR-confirmed SARS-CoV-2 infection or an uninfected control (not recorded which).

There are many counts of this clonotype. The junction departs from the called germline gene at one end, perhaps through a read error. This chain uses TRBV28 with TRBJ2-1; a possible D gene is TRBD1 (6 bases). The CDR3 extends over 12 amino acids. The germline V gene encodes CDR1 MDHEN and CDR2 SYDVKM. CDR3 in DNA: TGTGCCAGCAGCCTCGAACAGGGAGAAGATTATTTC. Translation gives CASSLEQGEDYF.

This chain links TRBV5-4 with TRBJ2-3, with D unresolved. The V end lost 4 bases, the J end lost 2 bases, and 23 bases lay between the germline ends. Germline V CDR1 and CDR2: SGHNT, YYREEE (reference sequence). The CDR3 length is 18 residues. The CDR3 is CASSPDLATRLDTDTQYF. CDR3 bases: TGTGCCAGCAGCCCTGACTTGGCAACTCGCCTCGACACAGATACGCAGTATTTT.

This chain joins TRBV5-4 and TRBJ1-5; D might be TRBD1 (6 bases). Germline V lookup: CDR1 SGHNT, CDR2 YYREEE (reference sequence). This CDR3 comprises 16 residues. Trimming took 4 bases from V and 2 from J, leaving 16 bases between them. DNA for the CDR3: TGTGCCAGCAGCATTACGGGGGGCGGCGGCAATCAGCCCCAGCATTTT. It encodes CASSITGGGGNQPQHF.

This clonotype was found many times. This chain joins TRBV12-3 or TRBV12-4 and TRBJ1-2; D unclear. The germline V and J ends were trimmed by 6 bases and 8 bases, with 16 bases remaining between them. The CDR3 is 13 amino acids. The CDR3 protein is CASSPGLRRGYTF. The CDR3 DNA is TGTGCCAGCAGCCCCGGGCTCCGACGGGGCTACACCTTC.

There are a few counts of this clonotype. This chain links TRBV20-1 with TRBJ2-1; 12 nucleotides agree with TRBD2. From germline, CDR1 is DFQATT and CDR2 SNEGSKA (reference sequence). The CDR3 contains 16 residues. Trimming removed 0 bases from V and 8 bases from J; junction bases left unmatched: 8. The CDR3 DNA reads TGCAGTGCTAGAGATCAGAGACTAGCGGGAGAGGATGAGCAGTTCTTC. Translation gives CSARDQRLAGEDEQFF.

This clonotype came up a few times. V and J are TRBV30 and TRBJ2-5; D might be TRBD2 (5 bases). Between the trimmed V and J ends, which lost 2 bases and 2 bases, there was a span of 6 bases. The CDR3 length is 12 residues. Looked up from germline, CDR1 is GTSNPN and CDR2 is SVGIG (reference sequence). The CDR3 bases are TGTGCCTGGAGTCGGGAACAAGAGACCCAGTACTTC. The encoded protein is CAWSREQETQYF. Full variable domain (rest looked up from reference TRBV30 and TRBJ2-5): SQTIHQWPATLVQPVGSPLSLECTVEGTSNPNLYWYRQAAGRGLQLLFYSVGIGQISSEVPQNLSASRPQDRQFILSSKKLLLSDSGFYLCAWSREQETQYFGPGTRLLVL.

This clonotype was seen repeatedly, ten times or more. The V and J genes are TRBV5-1 and TRBJ2-3; no firm D call. This CDR3 comprises 15 residues. The V end lost 0 bases, the J end lost 3 bases, and 11 bases lay between the germline ends. Germline V gene lookup returns CDR1 SGHRS and CDR2 YFSETQ. Here the CDR3 DNA reads TGCGCCAGCAGCTTGGCGGCCAGAAGTACAGATACGCAGTATTTT. It specifies CASSLAARSTDTQYF.

This clonotype was seen repeatedly, ten times or more. J is TRBJ2-1 and V is TRBV24-1; no firm D call. The length of the CDR3 is 11 residues. V was clipped by 1 base and J by 10 bases, with 4 bases between them. Germline V lookup: CDR1 KGHDR, CDR2 SFDVKD. The CDR3 protein is CATSDFSEQFF. The DNA of the CDR3 is TGTGCCACCAGTGATTTCTCGGAGCAGTTCTTC.

The table lists this clonotype with many counts. DNA of the CDR3: TGTGCCAGCAGCCCTGGGAGAGATACGCAGTATTTT. Translated, it gives CASSPGRDTQYF. The J gene is TRBJ2-3, the V gene TRBV7-9, with D tentatively TRBD2 (5 bases). CDR3 length equals 12 residues. The V gene's germline CDR1 is SEHNR and CDR2 FQNEAQ (reference sequence). Between the trimmed V and J ends, which lost 5 bases and 5 bases, there was a span of 8 bases.